This T cell receptor beta chain is drawn from a study of blood T cell repertoires in COVID-19. In the original processing: Using reference gene primer amplification, nucleated cell counts were estimated. Profiled with immunoSEQ multiplex PCR; TCRdb holds only in-frame clones, not every one. D and trimming come from the DNA, and the V and J calls and clone size come from that table. The sample records under 350,000 clones, approximately 89% being singletons. This CDR3 is 12 amino acids long. CDR1 and CDR2 (germline): MDHEN, SYDVKM. V was pared by 6 bases and J by 4 bases, with 9 bases between. This chain joins TRBV28 and TRBJ1-1; no clear D gene. This TCR came from a woman in her twenties or thirties with COVID-19, enrolled during active disease. The sequencing sample was made of peripheral blood. CDR3 amino acids: CASSSTSTEAFF. DNA for the CDR3: TGTGCCAGCAGCTCGACAAGCACTGAAGCTTTCTTT.